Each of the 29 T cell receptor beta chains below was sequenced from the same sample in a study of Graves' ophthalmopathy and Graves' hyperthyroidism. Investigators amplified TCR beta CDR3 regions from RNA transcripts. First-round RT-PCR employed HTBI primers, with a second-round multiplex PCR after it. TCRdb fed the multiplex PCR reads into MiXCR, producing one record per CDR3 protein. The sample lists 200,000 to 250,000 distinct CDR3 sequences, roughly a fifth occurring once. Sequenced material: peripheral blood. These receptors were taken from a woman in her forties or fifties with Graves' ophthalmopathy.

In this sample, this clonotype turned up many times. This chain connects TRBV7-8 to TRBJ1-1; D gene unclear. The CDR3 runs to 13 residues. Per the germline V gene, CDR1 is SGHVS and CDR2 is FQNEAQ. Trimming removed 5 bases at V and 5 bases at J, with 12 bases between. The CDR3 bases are TGTGCCAGCAGCCCCGGGAGATCTACTGAAGCTTTCTTT. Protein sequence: CASSPGRSTEAFF.

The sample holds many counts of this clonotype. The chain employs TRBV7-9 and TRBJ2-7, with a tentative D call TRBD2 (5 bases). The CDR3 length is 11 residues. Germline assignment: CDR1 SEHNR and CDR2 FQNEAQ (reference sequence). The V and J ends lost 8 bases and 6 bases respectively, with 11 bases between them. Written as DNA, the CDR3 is TGTGCCAGCGGCCTAGCAACCGAGCAGTACTTC. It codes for CASGLATEQYF. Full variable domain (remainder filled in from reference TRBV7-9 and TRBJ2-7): DTGVSQNPRHKITKRGQNVTFRCDPISEHNRLYWYRQTLGQGPEFLTYFQNEAQLEKSRLLSDRFSAERPKGSFSTLEIQRTEQGDSAMYLCASGLATEQYFGPGTRLTVT.

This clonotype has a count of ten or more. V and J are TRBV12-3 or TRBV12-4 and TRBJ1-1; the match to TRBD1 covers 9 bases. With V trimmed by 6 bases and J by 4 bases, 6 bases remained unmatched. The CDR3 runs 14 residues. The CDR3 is CASRRDRVGTEAFF. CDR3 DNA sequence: TGTGCCAGCAGAAGGGACAGGGTGGGCACTGAAGCTTTCTTT.

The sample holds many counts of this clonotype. CDR3 protein: CASTGTRQETQYF. The CDR3 region has the DNA TGTGCCAGCACCGGGACTAGACAAGAGACCCAGTACTTC. This chain uses TRBV2 with TRBJ2-5, with TRBD2 matching 8 bases. This CDR3 is 13 amino acids long. J gave up 2 bases and V 7 bases, and 3 bases lay outside the gene matches. CDR1 is SNHLY, CDR2 FYNNEI, per germline.

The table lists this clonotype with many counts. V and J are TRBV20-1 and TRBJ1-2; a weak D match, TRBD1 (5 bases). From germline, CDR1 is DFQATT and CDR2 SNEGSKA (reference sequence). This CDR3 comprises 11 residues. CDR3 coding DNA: TGCTATTCGGGGGAGAACTATGGCTACACCTTC. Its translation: CYSGENYGYTF.

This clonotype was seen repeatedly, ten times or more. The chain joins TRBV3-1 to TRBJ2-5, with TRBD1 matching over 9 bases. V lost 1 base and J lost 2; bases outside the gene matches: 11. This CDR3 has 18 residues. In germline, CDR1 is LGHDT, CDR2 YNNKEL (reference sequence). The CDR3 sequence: CASSQGAGTGIQQETQYF. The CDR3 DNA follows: TGTGCCAGCAGCCAAGGTGCAGGGACAGGGATCCAACAAGAGACCCAGTACTTC.

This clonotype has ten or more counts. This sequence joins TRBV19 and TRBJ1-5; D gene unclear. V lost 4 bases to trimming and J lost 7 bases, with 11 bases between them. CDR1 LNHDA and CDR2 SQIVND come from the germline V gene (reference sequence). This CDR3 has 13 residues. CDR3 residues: CASSKLGGQPQHF. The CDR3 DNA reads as TGTGCCAGTAGTAAGCTCGGAGGGCAGCCCCAGCATTTT.

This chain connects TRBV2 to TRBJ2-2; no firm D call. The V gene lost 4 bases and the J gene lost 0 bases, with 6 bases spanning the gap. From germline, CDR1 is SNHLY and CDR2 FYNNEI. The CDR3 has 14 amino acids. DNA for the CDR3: TGTGCCAGCAGTGTGGCAGCGAACACCGGGGAGCTGTTTTTT. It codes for CASSVAANTGELFF.

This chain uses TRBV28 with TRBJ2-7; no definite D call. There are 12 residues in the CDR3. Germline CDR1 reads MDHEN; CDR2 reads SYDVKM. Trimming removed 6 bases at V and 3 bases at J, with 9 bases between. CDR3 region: CASSASDYEQYF. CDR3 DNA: TGTGCCAGCAGCGCGAGTGACTACGAGCAGTACTTC. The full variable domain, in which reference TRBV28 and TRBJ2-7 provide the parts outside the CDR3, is DVKVTQSSRYLVKRTGEKVFLECVQDMDHENMFWYRQDPGLGLRLIYFSYDVKMKEKGDIPEGYSVSREKKERFSLILESASTNQTSMYLCASSASDYEQYFGPGTRLTVT.

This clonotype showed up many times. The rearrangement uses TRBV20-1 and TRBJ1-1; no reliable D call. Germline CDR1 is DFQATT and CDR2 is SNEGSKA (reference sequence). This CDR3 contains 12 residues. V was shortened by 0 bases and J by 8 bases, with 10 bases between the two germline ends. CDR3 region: CSAREAGREAFF. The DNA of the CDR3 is TGCAGTGCTAGAGAGGCGGGGAGAGAAGCTTTCTTT.

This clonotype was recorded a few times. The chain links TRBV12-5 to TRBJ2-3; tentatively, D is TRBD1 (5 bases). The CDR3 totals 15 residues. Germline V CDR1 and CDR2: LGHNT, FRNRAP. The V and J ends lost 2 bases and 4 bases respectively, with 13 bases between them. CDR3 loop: CASGLSAGISDTQYF. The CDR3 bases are TGTGCTAGTGGTTTGAGCGCAGGGATTTCAGATACGCAGTATTTT. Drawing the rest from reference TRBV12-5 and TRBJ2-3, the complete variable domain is DARVTQTPRHKVTEMGQEVTMRCQPILGHNTVFWYRQTMMQGLELLAYFRNRAPLDDSGMPKDRFSAEMPDATLATLKIQPSEPRDSAVYFCASGLSAGISDTQYFGPGTRLTVL.

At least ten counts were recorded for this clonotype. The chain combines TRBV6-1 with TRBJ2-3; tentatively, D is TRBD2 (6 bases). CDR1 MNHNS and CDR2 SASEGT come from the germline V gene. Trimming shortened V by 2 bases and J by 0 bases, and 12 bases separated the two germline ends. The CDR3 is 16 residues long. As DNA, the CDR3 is TGTGCCAGCAGTGAAATGATAGCGGCAAGCACAGATACGCAGTATTTT. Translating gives CASSEMIAASTDTQYF.

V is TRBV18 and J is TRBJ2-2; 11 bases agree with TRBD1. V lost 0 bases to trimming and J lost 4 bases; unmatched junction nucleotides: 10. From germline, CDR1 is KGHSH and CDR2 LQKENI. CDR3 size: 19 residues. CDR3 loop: CASSPPLLGQGASTGELFF. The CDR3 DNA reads TGTGCCAGCTCACCACCTTTACTTGGACAGGGGGCGAGCACCGGGGAGCTGTTTTTT. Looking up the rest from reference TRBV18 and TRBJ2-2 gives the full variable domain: NAGVMQNPRHLVRRRGQEARLRCSPMKGHSHVYWYRQLPEEGLKFMVYLQKENIIDESGMPKERFSAEFPKEGPSILRIQQVVRGDSAAYFCASSPPLLGQGASTGELFFGEGSRLTVL.

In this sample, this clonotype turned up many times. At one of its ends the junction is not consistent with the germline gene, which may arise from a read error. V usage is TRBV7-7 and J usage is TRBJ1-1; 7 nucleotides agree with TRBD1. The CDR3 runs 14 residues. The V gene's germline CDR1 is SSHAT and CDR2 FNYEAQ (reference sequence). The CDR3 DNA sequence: TGTGCTAGCAGCTTAAGACAGGGTGACACTGAAGCTTTCTTT. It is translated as CASSLRQGDTEAFF.

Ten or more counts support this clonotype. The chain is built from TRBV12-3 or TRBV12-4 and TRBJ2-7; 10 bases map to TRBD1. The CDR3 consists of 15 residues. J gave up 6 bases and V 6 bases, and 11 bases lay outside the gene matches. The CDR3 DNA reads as TGTGCCAGCAGCTTCAGTCGGACAGGGGGAGGCGAGCAGTACTTC. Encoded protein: CASSFSRTGGGEQYF.

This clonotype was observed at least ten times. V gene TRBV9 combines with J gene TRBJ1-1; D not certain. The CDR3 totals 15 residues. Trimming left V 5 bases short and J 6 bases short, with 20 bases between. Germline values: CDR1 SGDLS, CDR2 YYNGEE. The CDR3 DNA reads TGTGCCAGCAGAGCAATCACAGACCCTAACCCTGAAGCTTTCTTT. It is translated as CASRAITDPNPEAFF.

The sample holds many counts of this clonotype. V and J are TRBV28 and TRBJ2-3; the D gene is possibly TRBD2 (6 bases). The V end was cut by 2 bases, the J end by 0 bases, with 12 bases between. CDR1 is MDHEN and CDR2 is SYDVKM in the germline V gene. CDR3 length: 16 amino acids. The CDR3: CASSLALSGSTDTQYF. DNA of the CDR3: TGTGCCAGCAGTTTAGCCCTTAGCGGAAGCACAGATACGCAGTATTTT. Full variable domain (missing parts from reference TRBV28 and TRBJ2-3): DVKVTQSSRYLVKRTGEKVFLECVQDMDHENMFWYRQDPGLGLRLIYFSYDVKMKEKGDIPEGYSVSREKKERFSLILESASTNQTSMYLCASSLALSGSTDTQYFGPGTRLTVL.

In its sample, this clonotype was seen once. This CDR3 is CASIVGGTEAFF. CDR3 sequence (DNA): TGTGCCAGTATTGTTGGGGGGACTGAAGCTTTCTTT. The V gene is TRBV19, the J gene TRBJ1-1; D perhaps matches TRBD1 (5 bases). The CDR3 length is 12 residues. Germline V gene lookup returns CDR1 LNHDA and CDR2 SQIVND (reference sequence). The V and J ends lost 7 bases and 5 bases respectively, with 11 bases between them.

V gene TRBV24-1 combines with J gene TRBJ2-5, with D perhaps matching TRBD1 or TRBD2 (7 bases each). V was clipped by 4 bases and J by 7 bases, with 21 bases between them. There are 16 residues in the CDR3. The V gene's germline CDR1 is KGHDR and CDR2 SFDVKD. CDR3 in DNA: TGTGCCACCAGTGAGACAGGGACGGGGGGACGGGGGACCCAGTACTTC. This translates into CATSETGTGGRGTQYF.

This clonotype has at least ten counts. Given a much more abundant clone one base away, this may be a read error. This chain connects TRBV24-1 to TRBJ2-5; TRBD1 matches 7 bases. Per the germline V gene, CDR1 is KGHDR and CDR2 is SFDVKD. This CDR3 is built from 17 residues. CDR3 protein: CATSGSIRDREQETRYF. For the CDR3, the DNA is TGTGCCACCAGTGGGTCCATTCGTGACAGGGAACAAGAGACCCGGTACTTC.

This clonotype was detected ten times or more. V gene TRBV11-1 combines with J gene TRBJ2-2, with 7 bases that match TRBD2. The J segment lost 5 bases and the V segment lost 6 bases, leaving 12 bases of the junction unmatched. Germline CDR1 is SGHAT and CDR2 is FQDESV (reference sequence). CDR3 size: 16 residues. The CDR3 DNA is TGTGCCAGCAGACCGAACGGGAGGATTCGAACCGGGGAGCTGTTTTTT. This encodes CASRPNGRIRTGELFF.

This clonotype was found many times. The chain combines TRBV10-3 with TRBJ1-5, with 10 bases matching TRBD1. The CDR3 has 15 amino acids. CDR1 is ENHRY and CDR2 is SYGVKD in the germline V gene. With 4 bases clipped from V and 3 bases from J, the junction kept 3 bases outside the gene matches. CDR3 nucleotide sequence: TGTGCCATCAGTGGGGACAGGGGAAACAATCAGCCCCAGCATTTT. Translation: CAISGDRGNNQPQHF.

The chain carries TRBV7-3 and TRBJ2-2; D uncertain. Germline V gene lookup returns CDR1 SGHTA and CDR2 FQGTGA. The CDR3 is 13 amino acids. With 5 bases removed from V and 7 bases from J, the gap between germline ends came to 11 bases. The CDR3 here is CASSPTPLGELFF. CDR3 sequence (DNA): TGTGCCAGCAGCCCAACCCCCCTCGGGGAGCTGTTTTTT.

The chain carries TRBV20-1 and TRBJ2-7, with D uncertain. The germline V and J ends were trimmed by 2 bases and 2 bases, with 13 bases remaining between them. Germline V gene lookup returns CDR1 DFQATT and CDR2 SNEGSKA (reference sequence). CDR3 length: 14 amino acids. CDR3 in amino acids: CSARPVRDAYEQYF. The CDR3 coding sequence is TGCAGTGCTAGACCGGTTCGAGACGCCTACGAGCAGTACTTC.

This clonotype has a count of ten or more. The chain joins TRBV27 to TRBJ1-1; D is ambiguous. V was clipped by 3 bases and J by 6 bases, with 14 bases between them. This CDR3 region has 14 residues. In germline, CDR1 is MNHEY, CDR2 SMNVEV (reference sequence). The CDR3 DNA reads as TGTGCCAGCAGTTTCCAAAGTGGGCTTTCTGAAGCTTTCTTT. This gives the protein CASSFQSGLSEAFF.

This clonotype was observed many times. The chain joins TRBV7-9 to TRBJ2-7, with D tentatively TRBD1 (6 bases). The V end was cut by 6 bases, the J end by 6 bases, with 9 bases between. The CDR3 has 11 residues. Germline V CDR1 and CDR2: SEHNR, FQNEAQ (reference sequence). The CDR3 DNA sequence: TGTGCCAGCAGTTCAGGGGTCGAGCAGTACTTC. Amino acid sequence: CASSSGVEQYF.

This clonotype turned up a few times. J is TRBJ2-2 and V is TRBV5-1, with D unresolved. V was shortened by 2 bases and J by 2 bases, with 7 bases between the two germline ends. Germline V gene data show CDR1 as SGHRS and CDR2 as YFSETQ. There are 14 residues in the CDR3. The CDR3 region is CASSLKTNTGELFF. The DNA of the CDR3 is TGCGCCAGCAGCTTAAAAACAAACACCGGGGAGCTGTTTTTT.

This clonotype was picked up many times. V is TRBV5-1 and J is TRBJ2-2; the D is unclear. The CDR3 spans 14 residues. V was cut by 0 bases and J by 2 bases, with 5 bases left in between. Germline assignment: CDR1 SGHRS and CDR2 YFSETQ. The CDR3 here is CASSLAQNTGELFF. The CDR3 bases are TGCGCCAGCAGCTTGGCCCAAAACACCGGGGAGCTGTTTTTT.

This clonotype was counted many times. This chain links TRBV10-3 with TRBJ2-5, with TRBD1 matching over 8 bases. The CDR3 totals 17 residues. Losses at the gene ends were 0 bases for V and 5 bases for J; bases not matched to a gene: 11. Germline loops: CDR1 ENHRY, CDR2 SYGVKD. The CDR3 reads CAISESMGQGALETQYF. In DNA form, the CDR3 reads TGTGCCATCAGTGAGTCGATGGGGCAGGGGGCATTGGAGACCCAGTACTTC.